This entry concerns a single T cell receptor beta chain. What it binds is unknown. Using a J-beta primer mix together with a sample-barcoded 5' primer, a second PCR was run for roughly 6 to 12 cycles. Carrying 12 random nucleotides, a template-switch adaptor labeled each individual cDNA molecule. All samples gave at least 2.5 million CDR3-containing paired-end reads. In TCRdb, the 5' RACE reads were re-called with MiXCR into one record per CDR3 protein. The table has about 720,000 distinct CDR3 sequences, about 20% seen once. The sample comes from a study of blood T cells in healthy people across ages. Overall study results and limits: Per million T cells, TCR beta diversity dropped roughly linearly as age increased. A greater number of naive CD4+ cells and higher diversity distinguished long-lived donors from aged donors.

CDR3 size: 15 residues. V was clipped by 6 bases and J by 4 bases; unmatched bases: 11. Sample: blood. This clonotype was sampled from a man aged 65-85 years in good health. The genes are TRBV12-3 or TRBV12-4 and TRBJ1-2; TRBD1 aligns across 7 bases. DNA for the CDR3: TGTGCCAGCAGCACACGGGACAGCATTATCTATGGCTACACCTTC. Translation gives CASSTRDSIIYGYTF.